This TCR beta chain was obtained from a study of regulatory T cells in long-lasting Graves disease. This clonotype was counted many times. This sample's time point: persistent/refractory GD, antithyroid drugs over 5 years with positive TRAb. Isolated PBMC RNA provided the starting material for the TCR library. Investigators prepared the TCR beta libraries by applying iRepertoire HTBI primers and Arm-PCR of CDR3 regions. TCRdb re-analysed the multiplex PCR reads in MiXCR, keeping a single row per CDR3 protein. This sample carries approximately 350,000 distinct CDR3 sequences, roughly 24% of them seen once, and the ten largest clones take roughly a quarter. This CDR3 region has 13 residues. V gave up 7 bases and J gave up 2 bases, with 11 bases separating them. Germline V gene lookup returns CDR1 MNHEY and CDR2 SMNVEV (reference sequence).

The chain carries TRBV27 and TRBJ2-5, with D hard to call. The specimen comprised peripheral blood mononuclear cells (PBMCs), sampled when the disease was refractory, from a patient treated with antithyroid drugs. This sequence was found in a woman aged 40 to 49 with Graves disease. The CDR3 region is CASTRRRQETQYF. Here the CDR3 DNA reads TGTGCCAGCACCCGACGGAGACAAGAGACCCAGTACTTC.